This T cell receptor (beta chain) appears in the sequencing data of a study of OX40 agonist ivuxolimab in advanced cancers. With regard to the full study: Ivuxolimab, which targeted the costimulatory receptor OX40 (CD134), was an agonistic, fully human IgG2 monoclonal antibody. Intravenous ivuxolimab was administered to patients every 2 weeks at six dose levels: 0.01, 0.1, 0.3, 1.5, 3 and 10 mg/kg. Among the 52 dose-escalation patients, around 20 had hepatocellular carcinoma, roughly 15 melanoma, 9 renal cell carcinoma and 9 head and neck cancer. The dose-escalation cohort was around 84% male with a mean age of approximately 60 years, ranging from roughly 20 to 80. Patients were allowed to have had prior anti-PD-1, anti-PD-L1 or anti-CTLA-4 therapy, and around two fifths of the dose-escalation patients had been treated with checkpoint inhibitors. Three dose-escalation patients achieved partial responses, one with hepatocellular carcinoma and two with cutaneous melanoma. Peripheral TCRbeta sequencing aimed to test whether ivuxolimab altered TCR sequence diversity and caused clonal T-cell expansion. The paper reports the monotherapy dose-escalation portion (N ≈ 50 patients) of the phase I ivuxolimab trial. General conclusions and limits of the study: The antigen specificity of the clonally expanded peripheral T cells was not determined. At doses of 0.1 to 3.0 mg/kg, clonal expansion of both CD4+ and CD8+ blood T cells was observed from baseline to week 6. Low levels of normalized T-cell clonal expansion were also seen in some patients who did not respond. In the 0.1-3.0 mg/kg groups, partial responders had among the lowest normalized peripheral clonal expansion, particularly in CD8+ T cells. On average, CD8+ T cells showed more expanded clones than CD4+ T cells after ivuxolimab.

The trial excluded patients who had a history of autoimmune disease or who were on systemic immunosuppression. Peripheral blood for TCR sequencing was collected from all dose cohorts at baseline, on cycle 4 day 1, and on cycle 7 day 1. Samples were obtained from an open-label, multicenter, first-in-human phase I dose-escalation trial of ivuxolimab. Adults with locally advanced or metastatic melanoma, renal cell, hepatocellular, or head and neck squamous cell carcinoma were enrolled in the trial. Before TCR sequencing, CD4+ T cells and CD8+ T cells were sorted from peripheral blood as separate populations. Genomic DNA was isolated from the sorted cells so that the TCRbeta CDR3 region could be sequenced. The immunoSEQ Assay was used for sequencing of TCRbeta CDR3 regions. TCRdb re-hosts the immuneACCESS table, in-frame sequences only. Its copies lack some clones; in the studies checked, an unresolved V gene accounts for under half of them, and the cause for the rest is not known. Recorded for this sample are around 58,000 clones; 80% to 85% of them occurred a single time. Roughly 30% of the sample lies in the top ten.

Details on this clone: The target of this receptor is not known. No clone much larger than this one lies a single base away; base qualities are absent.

The sequences come from CD4+ or CD8+ T cells sorted from blood, collected in a trial of the OX40 agonist ivuxolimab. The sequence came from an adult with an advanced solid tumor such as melanoma, head and neck, liver or kidney cancer.

The CDR3 amino acid sequence is: CASISVDTQYF. In nucleotides, the sequence is TGTGCCAGCATATCGGTAGATACGCAGTATTTT. This receptor chain uses TRBV6-1 and TRBJ2-3; a confident D gene designation cannot be given. V drops 7 bases and J drops 5 bases, leaving 7 bases in between. The CDR3 measures 11 amino acids from cysteine to phenylalanine. Of all the DNA, just the CDR3 is kept, 33 bases in frame from base 1. Reading the germline V gene gives CDR1 MNHNS and CDR2 SASEGT.